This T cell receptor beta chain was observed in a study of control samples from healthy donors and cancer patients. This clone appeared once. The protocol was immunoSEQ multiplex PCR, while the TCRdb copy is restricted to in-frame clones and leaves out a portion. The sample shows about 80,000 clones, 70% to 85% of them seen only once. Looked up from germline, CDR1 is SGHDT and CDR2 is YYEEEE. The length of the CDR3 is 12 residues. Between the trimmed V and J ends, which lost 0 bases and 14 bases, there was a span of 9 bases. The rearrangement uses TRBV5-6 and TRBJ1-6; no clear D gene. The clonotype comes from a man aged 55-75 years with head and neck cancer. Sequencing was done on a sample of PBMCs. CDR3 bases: TGTGCCAGCAGCTTGGTCGACTCTACCCTCCACTTT. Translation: CASSLVDSTLHF.